This T cell receptor beta chain came from a study of tumor and adjacent non-tumor tissue in lung cancer. This sample's RNA came from whole unsorted tissue. Regarding this clonotype: A much larger clone lies a single base off, so this may be a read error.

Germline V lookup: CDR1 MNHEY, CDR2 SVGEGT. There are 14 residues in the CDR3. The library came from three nested PCR rounds adapted from ARM-PCR protocols. TCRdb re-derived calls from the multiplex PCR reads in MiXCR, one entry per CDR3 protein. Of roughly 200,000 distinct CDR3 sequences listed, about 76% are singletons. Sequencing was carried out using lung tumor tissue. J is TRBJ2-1 and V is TRBV6-2 or TRBV6-3; D unclear. The TCR was taken from a man in his fifties or sixties with non-small cell lung cancer. Here the CDR3 DNA reads TGTGCCAGCAGTTACTCGGCGGAAGGCAATGAGAAGTTCTTC. It specifies CASSYSAEGNEKFF.